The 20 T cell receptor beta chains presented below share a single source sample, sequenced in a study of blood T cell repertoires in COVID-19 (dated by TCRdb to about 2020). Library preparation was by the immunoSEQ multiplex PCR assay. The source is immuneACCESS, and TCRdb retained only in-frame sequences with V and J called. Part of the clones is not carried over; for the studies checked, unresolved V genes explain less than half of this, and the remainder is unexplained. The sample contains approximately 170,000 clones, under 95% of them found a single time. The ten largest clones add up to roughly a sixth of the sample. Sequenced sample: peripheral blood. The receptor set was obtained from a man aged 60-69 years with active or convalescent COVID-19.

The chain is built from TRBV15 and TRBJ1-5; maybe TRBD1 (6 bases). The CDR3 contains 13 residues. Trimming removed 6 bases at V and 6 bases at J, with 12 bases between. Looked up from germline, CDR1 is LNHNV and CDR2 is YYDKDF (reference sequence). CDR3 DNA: TGTGCCACCAGAGGGGGTCTCACTCAGCCCCAGCATTTT. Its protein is CATRGGLTQPQHF. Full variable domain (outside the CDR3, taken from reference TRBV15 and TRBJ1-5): DAMVIQNPRYQVTQFGKPVTLSCSQTLNHNVMYWYQQKSSQAPKLLFHYYDKDFNNEADTPDNFQSRRPNTSFCFLDIRSPGLGDTAMYLCATRGGLTQPQHFGDGTRLSIL.

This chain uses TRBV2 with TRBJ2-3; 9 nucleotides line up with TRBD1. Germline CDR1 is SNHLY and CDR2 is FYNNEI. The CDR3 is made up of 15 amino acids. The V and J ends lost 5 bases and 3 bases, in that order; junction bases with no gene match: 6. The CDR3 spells CASSPLTGGTDTQYF. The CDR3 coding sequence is TGTGCCAGCAGTCCCCTGACAGGGGGAACAGATACGCAGTATTTT.

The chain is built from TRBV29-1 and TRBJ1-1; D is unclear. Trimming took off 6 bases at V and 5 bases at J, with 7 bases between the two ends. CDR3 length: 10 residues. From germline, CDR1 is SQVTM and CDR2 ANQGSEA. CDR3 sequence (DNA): TGCAGCGTGTCAGGAACTGAAGCTTTCTTT. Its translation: CSVSGTEAFF.

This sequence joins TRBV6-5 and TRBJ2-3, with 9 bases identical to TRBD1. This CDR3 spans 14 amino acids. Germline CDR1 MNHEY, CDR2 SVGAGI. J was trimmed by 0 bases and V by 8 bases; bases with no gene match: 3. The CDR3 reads CASLQGASTDTQYF. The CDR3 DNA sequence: TGTGCCAGCTTACAGGGGGCTAGCACAGATACGCAGTATTTT.

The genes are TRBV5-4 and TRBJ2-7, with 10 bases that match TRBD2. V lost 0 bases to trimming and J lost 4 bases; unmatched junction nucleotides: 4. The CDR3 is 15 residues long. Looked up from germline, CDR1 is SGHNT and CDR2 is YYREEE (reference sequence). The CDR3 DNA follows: TGTGCCAGCAGCTTGGCTAGCGGGAGTGTTTACGAGCAGTACTTC. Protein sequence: CASSLASGSVYEQYF.

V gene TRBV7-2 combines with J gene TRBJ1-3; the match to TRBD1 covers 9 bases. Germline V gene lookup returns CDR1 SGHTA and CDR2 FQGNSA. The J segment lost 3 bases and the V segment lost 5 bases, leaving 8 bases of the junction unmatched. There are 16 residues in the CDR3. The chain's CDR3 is CASSPDRGGIGNTIYF. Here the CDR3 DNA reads TGTGCCAGCAGCCCGGACAGGGGTGGTATTGGAAACACCATATATTTT.

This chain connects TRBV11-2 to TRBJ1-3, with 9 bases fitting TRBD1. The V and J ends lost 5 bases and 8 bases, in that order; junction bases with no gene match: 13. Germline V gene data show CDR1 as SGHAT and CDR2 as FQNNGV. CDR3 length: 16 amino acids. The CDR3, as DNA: TGTGCCAGCAGCAAAGCGGGGTCGGGACAGGGTTACACCATATATTTT. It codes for CASSKAGSGQGYTIYF.

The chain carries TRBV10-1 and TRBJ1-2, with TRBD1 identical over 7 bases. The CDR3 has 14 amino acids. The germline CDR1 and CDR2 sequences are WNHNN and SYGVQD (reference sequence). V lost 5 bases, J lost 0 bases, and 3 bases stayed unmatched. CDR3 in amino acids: CASSPGTANYGYTF. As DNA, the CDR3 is TGCGCCAGCAGTCCCGGGACAGCTAACTATGGCTACACCTTC.

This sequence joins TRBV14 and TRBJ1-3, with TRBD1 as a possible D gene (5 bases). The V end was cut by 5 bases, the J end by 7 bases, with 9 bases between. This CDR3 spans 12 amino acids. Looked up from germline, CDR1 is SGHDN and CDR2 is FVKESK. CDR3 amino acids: CASSSEGNTIYF. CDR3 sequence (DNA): TGTGCCAGCAGCTCGGAGGGGAACACCATATATTTT.

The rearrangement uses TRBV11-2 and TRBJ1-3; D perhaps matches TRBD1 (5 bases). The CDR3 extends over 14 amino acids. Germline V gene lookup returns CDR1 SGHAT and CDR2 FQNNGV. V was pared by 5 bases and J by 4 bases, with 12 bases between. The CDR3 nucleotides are TGTGCCAGCAGCCTTCAGGGTTACGGAAACACCATATATTTT. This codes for CASSLQGYGNTIYF.

CDR3 loop: CASSATGANPNEQFF. CDR3 nucleotide sequence: TGCGCCAGCAGTGCGACAGGGGCCAATCCCAATGAGCAGTTCTTC. This chain links TRBV10-1 with TRBJ2-1, with 8 positions matching TRBD1. Germline V gene data show CDR1 as WNHNN and CDR2 as SYGVQD (reference sequence). V was clipped by 4 bases and J by 6 bases; unmatched bases: 8. This CDR3 has 15 amino acids.

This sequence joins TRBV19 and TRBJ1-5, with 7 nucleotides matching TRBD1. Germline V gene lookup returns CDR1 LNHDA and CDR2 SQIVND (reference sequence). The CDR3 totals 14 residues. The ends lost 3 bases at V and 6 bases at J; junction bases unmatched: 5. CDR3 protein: CASSIDRVGQPQHF. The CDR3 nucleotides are TGTGCCAGTAGTATCGACAGGGTGGGTCAGCCCCAGCATTTT.

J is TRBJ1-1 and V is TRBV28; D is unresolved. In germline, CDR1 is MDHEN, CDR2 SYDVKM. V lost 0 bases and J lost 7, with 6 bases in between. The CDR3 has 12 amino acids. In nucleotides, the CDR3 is TGTGCCAGCAGTTTATGGGGGAGTGAAGCTTTCTTT. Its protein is CASSLWGSEAFF.

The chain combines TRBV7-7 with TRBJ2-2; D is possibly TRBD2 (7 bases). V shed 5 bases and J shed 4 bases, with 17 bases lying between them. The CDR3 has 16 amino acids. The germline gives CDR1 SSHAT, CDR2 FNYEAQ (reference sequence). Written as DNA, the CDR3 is TGTGCCAGCAGCGTAAGGGGGGGGGAGTGCACCGGGGAGCTGTTTTTT. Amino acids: CASSVRGGECTGELFF.

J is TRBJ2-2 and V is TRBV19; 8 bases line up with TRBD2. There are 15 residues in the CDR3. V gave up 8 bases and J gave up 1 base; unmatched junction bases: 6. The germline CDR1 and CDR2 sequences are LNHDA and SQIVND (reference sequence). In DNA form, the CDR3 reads TGTGCCAGTTTTAGCGGGGCTCAGAACACCGGGGAGCTGTTTTTT. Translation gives CASFSGAQNTGELFF.

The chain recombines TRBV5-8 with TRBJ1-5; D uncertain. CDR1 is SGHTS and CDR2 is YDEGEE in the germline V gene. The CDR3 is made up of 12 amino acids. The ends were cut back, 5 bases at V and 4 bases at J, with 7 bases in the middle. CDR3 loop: CASRRVNQPQHF. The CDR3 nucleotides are TGTGCCAGCAGGAGGGTAAATCAGCCCCAGCATTTT. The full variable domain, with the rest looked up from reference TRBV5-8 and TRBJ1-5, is EAGVTQSPTHLIKTRGQQATLRCSPISGHTSVYWYQQALGLGLQFLLWYDEGEERNRGNFPPRFSGRQFPNYSSELNVNALELEDSALYLCASRRVNQPQHFGDGTRLSIL.

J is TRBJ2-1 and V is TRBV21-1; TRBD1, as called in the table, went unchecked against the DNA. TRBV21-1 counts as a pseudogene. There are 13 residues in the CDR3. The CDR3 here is CALQGGTYNEQFF. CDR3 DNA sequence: TGTGCCCTTCAGGGCGGTACCTACAATGAGCAGTTCTTC.

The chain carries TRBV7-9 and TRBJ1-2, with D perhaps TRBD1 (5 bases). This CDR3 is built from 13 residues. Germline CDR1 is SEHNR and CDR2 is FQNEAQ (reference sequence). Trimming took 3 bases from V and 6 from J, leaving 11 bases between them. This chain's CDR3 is CASSFVDIDGYTF. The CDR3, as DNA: TGTGCCAGCAGCTTCGTGGACATAGATGGCTACACCTTC.

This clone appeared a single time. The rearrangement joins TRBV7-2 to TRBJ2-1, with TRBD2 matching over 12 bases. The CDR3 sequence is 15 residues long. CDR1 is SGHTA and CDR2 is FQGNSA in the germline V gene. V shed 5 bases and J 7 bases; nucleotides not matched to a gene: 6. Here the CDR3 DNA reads TGTGCCAGCAGCCGGACTAGCGGGGTAGGGAATGAGCAGTTCTTC. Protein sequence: CASSRTSGVGNEQFF.

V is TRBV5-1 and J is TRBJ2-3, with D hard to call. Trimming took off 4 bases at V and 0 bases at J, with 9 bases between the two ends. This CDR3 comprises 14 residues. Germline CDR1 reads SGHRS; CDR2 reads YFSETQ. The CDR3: CASSGAASTDTQYF. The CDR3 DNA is TGCGCCAGCAGCGGTGCGGCCAGCACAGATACGCAGTATTTT.